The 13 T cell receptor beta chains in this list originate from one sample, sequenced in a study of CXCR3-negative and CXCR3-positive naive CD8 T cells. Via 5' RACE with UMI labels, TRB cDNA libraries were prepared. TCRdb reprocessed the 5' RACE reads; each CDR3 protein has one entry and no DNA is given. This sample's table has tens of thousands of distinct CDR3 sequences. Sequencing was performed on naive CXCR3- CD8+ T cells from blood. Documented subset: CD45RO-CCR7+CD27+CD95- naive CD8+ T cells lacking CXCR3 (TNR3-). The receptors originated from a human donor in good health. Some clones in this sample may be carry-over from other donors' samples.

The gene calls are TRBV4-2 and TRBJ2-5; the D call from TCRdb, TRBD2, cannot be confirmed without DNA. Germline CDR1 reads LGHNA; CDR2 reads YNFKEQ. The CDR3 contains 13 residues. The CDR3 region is CASRGTSQETQYF.

The CDR3 spells CATSDGRDPYNEQFF. J is TRBJ2-1 and V is TRBV24-1; TCRdb outputs TRBD1, but without DNA this stays unchecked. This CDR3 has 15 residues. Germline CDR1 reads KGHDR; CDR2 reads SFDVKD.

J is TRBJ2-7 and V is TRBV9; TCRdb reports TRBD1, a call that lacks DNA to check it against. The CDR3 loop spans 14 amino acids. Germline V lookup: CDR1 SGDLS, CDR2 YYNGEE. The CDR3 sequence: CASSVGRGGYEQYF.

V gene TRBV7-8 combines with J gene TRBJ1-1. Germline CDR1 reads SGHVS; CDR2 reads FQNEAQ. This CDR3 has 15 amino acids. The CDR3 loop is CASSLAGGSETEAFF.

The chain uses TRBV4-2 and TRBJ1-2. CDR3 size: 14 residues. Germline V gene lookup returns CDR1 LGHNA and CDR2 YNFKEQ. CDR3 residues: CASSQDVANYGYTF.

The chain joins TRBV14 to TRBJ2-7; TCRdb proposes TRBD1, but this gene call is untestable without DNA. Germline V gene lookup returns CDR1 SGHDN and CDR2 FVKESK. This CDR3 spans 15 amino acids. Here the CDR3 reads CASSQEGVGGAEQYF.

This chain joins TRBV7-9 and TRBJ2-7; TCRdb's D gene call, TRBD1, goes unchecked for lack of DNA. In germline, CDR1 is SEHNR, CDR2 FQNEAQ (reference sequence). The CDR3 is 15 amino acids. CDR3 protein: CASSPVGQGSYEQYF.

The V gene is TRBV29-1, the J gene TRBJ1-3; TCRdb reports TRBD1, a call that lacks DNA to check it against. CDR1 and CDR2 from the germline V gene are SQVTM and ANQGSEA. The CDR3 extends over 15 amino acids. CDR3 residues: CSVEGTLSSGNTIYF.

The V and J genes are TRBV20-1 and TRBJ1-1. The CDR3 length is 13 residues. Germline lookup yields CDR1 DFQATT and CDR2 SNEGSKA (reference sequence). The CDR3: CSARDLRDTEAFF.

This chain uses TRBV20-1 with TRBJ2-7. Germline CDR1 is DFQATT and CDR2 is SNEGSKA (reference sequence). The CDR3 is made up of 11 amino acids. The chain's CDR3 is CSARNTYEQYF.

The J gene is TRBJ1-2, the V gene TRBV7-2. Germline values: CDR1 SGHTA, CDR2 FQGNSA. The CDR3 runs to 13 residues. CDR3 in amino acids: CASSDRLDYGYTF.

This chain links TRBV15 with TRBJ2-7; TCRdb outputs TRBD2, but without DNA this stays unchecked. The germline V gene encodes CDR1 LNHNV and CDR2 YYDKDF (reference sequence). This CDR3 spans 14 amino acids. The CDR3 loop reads CATSTSGYYVEQYF. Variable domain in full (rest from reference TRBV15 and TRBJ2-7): DAMVIQNPRYQVTQFGKPVTLSCSQTLNHNVMYWYQQKSSQAPKLLFHYYDKDFNNEADTPDNFQSRRPNTSFCFLDIRSPGLGDTAMYLCATSTSGYYVEQYFGPGTRLTVT.

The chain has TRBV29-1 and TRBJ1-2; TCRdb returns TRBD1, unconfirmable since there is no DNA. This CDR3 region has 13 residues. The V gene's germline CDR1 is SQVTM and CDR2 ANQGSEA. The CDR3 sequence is CSVDTDTAYGYTF.